The entry below describes one TCR beta chain. What it recognizes is unknown. V was clipped by 4 bases and J by 2 bases, with 15 bases between them. The germline V gene encodes CDR1 LGHNA and CDR2 YSLEER. The CDR3 extends over 15 amino acids. The sample belongs to a study of shared clonotypes between healthy human individuals. Study results and limitations: Sequencing depth was predicted to influence how clonotypes are shared among donors.

Deep-level assay runs were performed. Sequencing used immunoSEQ multiplex PCR; TCRdb keeps in-frame clones, though not all of them. The sample comprises 740,000 or so clones, 55% to 85% of which are singletons, and about 1.8% rests with the top ten. The sample was memory CD4+ T cells sorted from blood. Subset here: CD45RA-negative fraction. The receptor was isolated from a young woman in good health. The chain links TRBV4-3 to TRBJ2-7; D not certain. The CDR3 loop reads CASSRSQDRAYEQYF. The CDR3 region has the DNA TGCGCCAGCAGCCGGTCCCAGGATCGGGCCTACGAGCAGTACTTC.